This T cell receptor (beta chain) stems from a study of blood T cell repertoires in COVID-19. Some clones are missing from TCRdb's copy, which holds only in-frame ones; the method was immunoSEQ multiplex PCR. The sample holds about 240,000 clones; approximately 82% are singletons and the top ten take 1.9%. The CDR3 contains 13 residues. Trimming shortened V by 3 bases and J by 2 bases, and 7 bases separated the two germline ends. Per the germline V gene, CDR1 is LNHDA and CDR2 is SQIVND (reference sequence). This TCR was recovered from a man in his thirties or forties who had recovered from COVID-19. V usage is TRBV19 and J usage is TRBJ1-2; the D gene is possibly TRBD1 (6 bases). Sequencing was performed on peripheral blood. CDR3 in amino acids: CASSIGTNYGYTF. CDR3 nucleotide sequence: TGTGCCAGTAGTATCGGGACAAACTATGGCTACACCTTC. Drawing the rest from reference TRBV19 and TRBJ1-2, the complete variable domain is DGGITQSPKYLFRKEGQNVTLSCEQNLNHDAMYWYRQDPGQGLRLIYYSQIVNDFQKGDIAEGYSVSREKKESFPLTVTSAQKNPTAFYLCASSIGTNYGYTFGSGTRLTVV.